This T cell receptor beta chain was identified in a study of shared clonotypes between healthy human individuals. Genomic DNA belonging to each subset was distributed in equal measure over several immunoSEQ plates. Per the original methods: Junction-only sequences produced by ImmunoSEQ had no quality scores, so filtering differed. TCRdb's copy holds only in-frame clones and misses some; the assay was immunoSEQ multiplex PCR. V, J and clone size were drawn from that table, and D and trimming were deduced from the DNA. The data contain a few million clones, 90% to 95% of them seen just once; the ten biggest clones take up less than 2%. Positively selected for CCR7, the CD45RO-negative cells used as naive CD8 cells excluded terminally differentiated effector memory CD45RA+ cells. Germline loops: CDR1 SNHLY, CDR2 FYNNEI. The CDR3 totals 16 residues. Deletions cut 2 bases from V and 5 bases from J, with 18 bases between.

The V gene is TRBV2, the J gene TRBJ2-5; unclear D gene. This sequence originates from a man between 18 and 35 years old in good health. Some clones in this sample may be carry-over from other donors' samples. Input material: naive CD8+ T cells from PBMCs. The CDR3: CASSESPLPSGETQYF. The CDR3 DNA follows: TGTGCCAGCAGTGAATCCCCCCTACCCTCTGGGGAGACCCAGTACTTC. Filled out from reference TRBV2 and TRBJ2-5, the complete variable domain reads EPEVTQTPSHQVTQMGQEVILRCVPISNHLYFYWYRQILGQKVEFLVSFYNNEISEKSEIFDDQFSVERPDGSNFTLKIRSTKLEDSAMYFCASSESPLPSGETQYFGPGTRLLVL.